This T cell receptor (beta chain) comes out of a study of lymphopenia after photon versus proton radiotherapy (dated by TCRdb to about 2019). Notes on the research overall: In patients with gastrointestinal tumors who developed high-grade lymphopenia, the study compared the immunological effects of photon radiation therapy with those of proton radiation therapy. The cohort included roughly 18 patients with gastrointestinal tumors who developed lymphopenia after receiving either photon or proton therapy. The goal of the study was to characterize the differences between the two radiation modalities in how they affect the immune system. What the study reported, not specific to this receptor: Relative stability during treatment was observed in proton-treated patients, whereas loss of naive T cells and TCR diversity and gain of effector/memory populations were observed in photon-treated patients. After the lymphocyte count nadir, photon-treated repertoires showed oligoclonal expansion, especially of CD8+ Temra cells, which drove the drop in diversity. The survival association was examined only in patients who died, and the authors described better survival with proton therapy as a possibility, not as a demonstrated result. Across the cohort, a larger post-nadir drop in TCR diversity was inversely correlated with overall survival time among patients who died.

With regard to this clone: Its target antigen remains unknown. Base quality data are lacking; no much larger clone is found one base away.

Library preparation employed the immunoSEQ multiplex PCR assay. T cell repertoires were profiled with deep sequencing of rearranged TCR beta loci together with multiparametric flow cytometry. This is the immuneACCESS table as TCRdb keeps it, with only in-frame sequences that have V and J called. A part of the clones is gone; compared with another copy, unresolved V genes explain less than half, and the rest is unexplained. The sample table contains just over 30,000 clones; only one count was recorded for roughly 94% of them. About 0.66% of the sample is taken by the ten largest. The sample here was peripheral blood, taken from a patient treated with photon-based radiotherapy. The clonotype comes from a woman between 50 and 59 years old with cholangiocarcinoma.

The CDR3 sequence is CASSLAGQGTGNTIYF. The DNA sequence is as follows: TGTGCCAGCAGCTTAGCGGGACAGGGGACTGGAAACACCATATATTTT. The chain uses TRBV7-2 and TRBJ1-3; 10 bases in between match TRBD1. From V the trimming removes 0 bases and from J it removes 2 bases, while the gene matches leave 1 base of the junction unaccounted for. The germline V gene gives CDR1 as SGHTA and CDR2 as FQGNSA. The CDR3, from cysteine to phenylalanine, totals 16 residues. The read is trimmed to its CDR3 DNA, 48 bases read in frame from base 1.